Listed here are 24 T cell receptor beta chains from one sample, sequenced in a study of graft-versus-host responses after intestinal transplantation. These TCRs' antigens remain unknown. TCRdb's table, derived via immunoSEQ multiplex PCR, lists solely in-frame clones and lacks some. The data contain approximately 93,000 clones, roughly 90% of them seen just once; the ten biggest clones take up about 0.072%. The material sequenced was unstimulated CD8+ T cells sorted from spleen or lymph node cells, taken before transplant. These receptors were collected from a human donor who was the organ donor for an intestinal transplant.

In its sample, this clone was seen once. The chain recombines TRBV6-1 with TRBJ1-1; maybe TRBD1 (6 bases). This CDR3 region has 11 residues. Trimming cost V 7 bases and J 6 bases, with 9 bases left between them. Germline values: CDR1 MNHNS, CDR2 SASEGT. The CDR3 is CASKQGSEAFF. DNA for the CDR3: TGTGCCAGCAAACAGGGATCTGAAGCTTTCTTT.

This clone has a single count. The chain carries TRBV4-2 and TRBJ2-3; D gene ambiguous. Germline loops: CDR1 LGHNA, CDR2 YNFKEQ. Trimming took off 1 base at V and 4 bases at J, with 6 bases between the two ends. The CDR3 has 13 amino acids. In nucleotides, the CDR3 is TGTGCCAGCAGCCAAGCCGGTCCAGATACGCAGTATTTT. Translating it yields CASSQAGPDTQYF.

The rearrangement uses TRBV4-1 and TRBJ2-2; 7 positions agree with TRBD2. The germline gives CDR1 MGHRA, CDR2 YSYEKL. J lost 5 bases, V lost 7 bases, and 7 bases had no gene match. The length of the CDR3 is 14 residues. The chain's CDR3 is CASNRAGETGELFF. For the CDR3, the DNA is TGCGCCAGCAATCGGGCGGGAGAGACCGGGGAGCTGTTTTTT.

The V gene is TRBV6-5, the J gene TRBJ1-1; D gene ambiguous. From germline, CDR1 is MNHEY and CDR2 SVGAGI. This CDR3 is built from 15 residues. V lost 0 bases and J lost 0, with 8 bases in between. The CDR3 region has the DNA TGTGCCAGCAGTTACTCGCCCGGGTTGAACACTGAAGCTTTCTTT. Translated: CASSYSPGLNTEAFF.

The chain joins TRBV14 to TRBJ2-5, with TRBD2 matching 9 bases. Germline V CDR1 and CDR2: SGHDN, FVKESK. This CDR3 contains 20 residues. Trimming cost V 4 bases and J 0 bases; bases outside gene matches: 18. The CDR3 sequence: CASSLLSVVAGDWYQETQYF. The CDR3 DNA reads TGTGCCAGCAGCCTTCTTTCCGTGGTAGCGGGAGATTGGTACCAAGAGACCCAGTACTTC.

This chain uses TRBV28 with TRBJ2-5; TRBD1 might be the D (5 bases). CDR1 MDHEN and CDR2 SYDVKM come from the germline V gene. CDR3 size: 15 residues. Trimming cost V 8 bases and J 4 bases, with 20 bases left between them. The CDR3 sequence is CASVSPGPLGETQYF. The CDR3 DNA follows: TGTGCCAGCGTTTCTCCAGGGCCCCTAGGAGAGACCCAGTACTTC.

The chain combines TRBV7-8 with TRBJ2-1; D is uncertain. The CDR3 extends over 14 amino acids. Germline CDR1 is SGHVS and CDR2 is FQNEAQ. V gave up 4 bases and J gave up 5 bases, with 12 bases separating them. CDR3 protein: CASSSSLDHNEQFF. In DNA, the CDR3 is TGTGCCAGCAGCTCCTCCTTAGATCACAATGAGCAGTTCTTC.

The rearrangement uses TRBV28 and TRBJ2-7; tentative D call: TRBD2 (5 bases). This CDR3 comprises 13 residues. Germline V gives CDR1 MDHEN, CDR2 SYDVKM. The germline V and J ends were trimmed by 3 bases and 3 bases, with 9 bases remaining between them. This CDR3 reads CASSFPSGYEQYF. The CDR3 DNA reads as TGTGCCAGCAGTTTTCCCAGCGGCTACGAGCAGTACTTC.

The rearrangement joins TRBV9 to TRBJ1-5; 10 bases line up with TRBD1. The CDR3 has 15 residues. V lost 4 bases, J lost 7 bases, and 8 bases stayed unmatched. CDR1 is SGDLS and CDR2 is YYNGEE in the germline V gene. The CDR3 DNA sequence: TGTGCCAGCAGCCTTGGGACAGGGGAATTCCAGCCCCAGCATTTT. Protein: CASSLGTGEFQPQHF.

This chain joins TRBV9 and TRBJ2-5; 7 positions agree with TRBD1. Germline assignment: CDR1 SGDLS and CDR2 YYNGEE. The CDR3 is 14 amino acids. V shed 2 bases, J shed 1 base, and the junction held 2 bases outside the gene matches. The CDR3: CASSVGDSQETQYF. CDR3 bases: TGTGCCAGCAGCGTTGGGGACAGCCAAGAGACCCAGTACTTC.

The genes are TRBV11-2 and TRBJ1-1, with D unclear. Germline CDR1 and CDR2: SGHAT and FQNNGV. The CDR3 runs 13 residues. V was shortened by 1 base and J by 6 bases, with 9 bases between the two germline ends. CDR3 in amino acids: CASSLVTGSEAFF. DNA of the CDR3: TGTGCCAGCAGCTTAGTTACGGGTTCTGAAGCTTTCTTT. Full variable domain (outside the CDR3, taken from reference TRBV11-2 and TRBJ1-1): EAGVAQSPRYKIIEKRQSVAFWCNPISGHATLYWYQQILGQGPKLLIQFQNNGVVDDSQLPKDRFSAERLKGVDSTLKIQPAKLEDSAVYLCASSLVTGSEAFFGQGTRLTVV.

The chain links TRBV7-8 to TRBJ2-3; D perhaps matches TRBD2 (6 bases). Germline assignment: CDR1 SGHVS and CDR2 FQNEAQ. V was pared by 5 bases and J by 6 bases, with 12 bases between. This CDR3 contains 13 residues. The CDR3 reads CASSKTGGDTQYF. CDR3 nucleotides: TGTGCCAGCAGCAAGACTGGGGGGGATACGCAGTATTTT. Supplemented by reference TRBV7-8 and TRBJ2-3, the full variable domain reads GAGVSQSPRYKVAKRGQDVALRCDPISGHVSLFWYQQALGQGPEFLTYFQNEAQLDKSGLPSDRFFAERPEGSVSTLKIQRTQQEDSAVYLCASSKTGGDTQYFGPGTRLTVL.

This clone was picked up one time. The gene calls are TRBV15 and TRBJ2-3; 9 nucleotides match TRBD1. V lost 4 bases and J lost 6; bases outside the gene matches: 11. The CDR3 totals 16 residues. From germline, CDR1 is LNHNV and CDR2 YYDKDF (reference sequence). Written as DNA, the CDR3 is TGTGCCACCAGCAAAACCGGGACAGGGATGATGGATACGCAGTATTTT. This sequence encodes CATSKTGTGMMDTQYF.

The chain combines TRBV28 with TRBJ2-7; 7 bases match TRBD1. Germline V CDR1 and CDR2: MDHEN, SYDVKM. This CDR3 spans 15 amino acids. Germline trimming cut 6 bases from V and 2 bases from J; bases unmatched to any gene: 10. The CDR3 sequence is CASSKMTGRPYEQYF. DNA for the CDR3: TGTGCCAGCAGCAAAATGACAGGGCGCCCCTACGAGCAGTACTTC.

The gene calls are TRBV5-4 and TRBJ1-2; TRBD1 matches at 9 bases. With V trimmed by 3 bases and J by 4 bases, 7 bases remained unmatched. The length of the CDR3 is 15 residues. Germline-derived CDR1 and CDR2 are SGHNT and YYREEE (reference sequence). The CDR3 sequence is CASSSQGAFSYGYTF. CDR3 in DNA: TGTGCCAGCAGCTCACAGGGGGCCTTCTCCTATGGCTACACCTTC.

The J gene is TRBJ2-7, the V gene TRBV5-1; 7 bases match TRBD1. J was trimmed by 6 bases and V by 4 bases; bases with no gene match: 16. Germline CDR1 and CDR2: SGHRS and YFSETQ. This CDR3 region has 16 residues. DNA of the CDR3: TGCGCCAGCAGCGCGGAGGACAGGCTAAGGAAGGGCGAGCAGTACTTC. This codes for CASSAEDRLRKGEQYF.

The chain is built from TRBV27 and TRBJ2-1; no clear D gene. Trimming cost V 3 bases and J 6 bases, with 12 bases left between them. Germline lookup yields CDR1 MNHEY and CDR2 SMNVEV (reference sequence). The CDR3 loop spans 14 amino acids. CDR3 loop: CASSFSVSRNEQFF. In DNA form, the CDR3 reads TGTGCCAGCAGTTTTTCCGTATCCCGCAATGAGCAGTTCTTC.

The rearrangement uses TRBV18 and TRBJ2-3; 7 nucleotides line up with TRBD2. Germline CDR1 is KGHSH and CDR2 is LQKENI. CDR3 length equals 13 residues. The ends lost 3 bases at V and 6 bases at J; junction bases unmatched: 3. The chain's CDR3 is CASSPLGGDTQYF. In DNA, the CDR3 is TGTGCCAGCTCACCGCTCGGGGGGGATACGCAGTATTTT.

The gene calls are TRBV6-5 and TRBJ1-1; 10 bases map to TRBD1. Looked up from germline, CDR1 is MNHEY and CDR2 is SVGAGI. The CDR3 spans 15 residues. V lost 2 bases to trimming and J lost 5 bases; unmatched junction nucleotides: 5. The CDR3: CASSYGTGVGTEAFF. The CDR3 DNA follows: TGTGCCAGCAGTTACGGGACAGGGGTAGGGACTGAAGCTTTCTTT.

The chain couples TRBV5-1 to TRBJ2-3, with TRBD2 matching 15 bases. CDR3 size: 18 residues. Germline CDR1 reads SGHRS; CDR2 reads YFSETQ. The J segment lost 1 base and the V segment lost 4 bases, leaving 7 bases of the junction unmatched. The CDR3, as DNA: TGCGCCAGCAGCCCAGGACTAGCGGGGGGGCGGGGCACAGATACGCAGTATTTT. This gives the protein CASSPGLAGGRGTDTQYF.

The chain combines TRBV7-6 with TRBJ2-2; 10 bases map to TRBD1. Per the germline V gene, CDR1 is SGHVS and CDR2 is FNYEAQ. CDR3 size: 17 residues. Losses at the gene ends were 3 bases for V and 4 bases for J; bases not matched to a gene: 8. The CDR3 region is CASSLAAGQGFTGELFF. The CDR3 coding sequence is TGTGCCAGCAGCTTGGCCGCGGGACAGGGGTTCACCGGGGAGCTGTTTTTT.

As for this clone: The sample has other DNA sequences that encode this CDR3 too. The DNA for the CDR3 is TGCGCCAGCAGCGACTTGCTATCTAGCGGGGGGGCCACCGGGGAGCTGTTTTTT. Amino acids: CASSDLLSSGGATGELFF. The genes are TRBV5-1 and TRBJ2-2; 12 bases line up with TRBD2. V lost 4 bases and J lost 4; bases outside the gene matches: 11. CDR3 length equals 18 residues. Germline V gives CDR1 SGHRS, CDR2 YFSETQ.

The chain's CDR3 is CASRGQGAGEQYF. The CDR3 DNA follows: TGTGCCAGCAGAGGACAGGGGGCGGGCGAGCAGTACTTC. This chain connects TRBV5-4 to TRBJ2-7, with 11 nucleotides matching TRBD1. The length of the CDR3 is 13 residues. Looked up from germline, CDR1 is SGHNT and CDR2 is YYREEE (reference sequence). The V gene end was trimmed by 5 bases and the J gene end by 6 bases; junction bases not matched to a gene: 4.

The chain couples TRBV7-9 to TRBJ2-7; no reliable D call. CDR1 is SEHNR and CDR2 is FQNEAQ in the germline V gene (reference sequence). The CDR3 consists of 12 residues. V dropped 1 base and J dropped 5 bases, with 6 bases sitting between them. This CDR3 reads CASSLDNHEQYF. CDR3 coding DNA: TGTGCCAGCAGCTTAGACAACCACGAGCAGTACTTC.